This T cell receptor (beta chain) was identified in a study of T cells after yellow fever vaccination. Study information: In the case of low-cell-number fractions, SMART-Seq v4 Ultra Low Input was used for preparation. Study results and limitations: Boosting was followed by the reappearance of most primary-vaccination clones (around 95% CD4, about 90% CD8). FACS-sorted repertoires might harbor abundant contaminating clonotypes from the bulk population.

This clonotype was seen many times. Its antigen is unknown. In making TCR cDNA, 5'RACE template switching added a universal primer site and UMIs to it. TCRdb recomputed calls from the 5' RACE reads with MiXCR, one row per CDR3 protein. Altogether 150,000 or so distinct CDR3 sequences are present, around 7% being singletons, with the ten largest covering approximately 2.5%. The specimen was CD4+ T cells sorted from PBMCs, collected 4 to 6 days after the first yellow fever vaccination. This TCR was sampled from a man in his late teens or twenties who received the YFV17D yellow fever vaccine.

CDR3 amino acids: CASWSAGTNTGELFF. The CDR3 coding sequence is TGTGCCAGCTGGTCCGCAGGGACGAACACCGGGGAGCTGTTTTTT. The chain has TRBV6-5 and TRBJ2-2; a weak D match, TRBD1 (5 bases). The V end was cut by 8 bases, the J end by 0 bases, with 13 bases between. The CDR3 has 15 residues. CDR1 and CDR2 from the germline V gene are MNHEY and SVGAGI.